Each of the 4 T cell receptor beta chains below was sequenced from the same sample in a study of shared clonotypes between healthy human individuals (dated by TCRdb to 2020 to 2022). Preparation of the library involved the immunoSEQ multiplex PCR assay. The immuneACCESS repertoire file appears here via TCRdb, limited to in-frame rearrangements. These files lack a portion of the clones; in checked studies, under half of the deficit traces to unresolved V genes, and the cause of the others is not known. The sample table shows roughly 2.2 million clones, and 80% to 95% are seen once. The top ten constitute 0.37% of the sample. Sequenced material: naive CD4+ T cells from PBMCs. The intended sense of this specimen's cell subset or site label: CD45RA+ positively selected. The receptors stem from a man younger than 30 in good health. Some clones in this sample may be carry-over from other donors' samples.

The chain joins TRBV7-3 to TRBJ1-1; tentatively, D is TRBD1 (6 bases). The germline CDR1 and CDR2 sequences are SGHTA and FQGTGA. The CDR3 covers 15 residues. Trimming took 0 bases from V and 5 from J, leaving 13 bases between them. CDR3 DNA sequence: TGTGCCAGCAGCTTAACGGGCAGGGGAGGAACTGAAGCTTTCTTT. Residues: CASSLTGRGGTEAFF.

The chain recombines TRBV4-1 with TRBJ2-7; 13 bases agree with TRBD2. The CDR3 totals 17 residues. Per the germline V gene, CDR1 is MGHRA and CDR2 is YSYEKL. Trimming took 4 bases from V and 4 from J; bases not matched to a gene: 10. For the CDR3, the DNA is TGCGCCAGCAGCCCTGGGGCTGTGGGACTAGCGGGATACGAGCAGTACTTC. It encodes CASSPGAVGLAGYEQYF.

The chain is built from TRBV5-1 and TRBJ1-4; D not resolved. Trimming took 0 bases from V and 5 from J, leaving 8 bases between them. The germline V gene encodes CDR1 SGHRS and CDR2 YFSETQ. The CDR3 spans 14 residues. DNA for the CDR3: TGCGCCAGCAGCTTGGCGGAGTCCAATGAAAAACTGTTTTTT. Translated, it gives CASSLAESNEKLFF.

The gene calls are TRBV28 and TRBJ2-7; possible D gene TRBD2, 5 bases. V was clipped by 6 bases and J by 3 bases, with 12 bases between them. The CDR3 covers 13 residues. Germline V CDR1 and CDR2: MDHEN, SYDVKM. The CDR3 DNA is TGTGCCAGCAGGCGTGGACTTTACTACGAGCAGTACTTC. This sequence encodes CASRRGLYYEQYF.